This T cell receptor beta chain was obtained from a study of T cells in Graves' hyperthyroidism and ophthalmopathy. TCR beta CDR3 region amplification was performed from RNA transcripts. TCR CDR3 underwent first-round RT-PCR with the HTBI primer set. TCRdb reanalysed the multiplex PCR reads using MiXCR and keeps one entry per CDR3 protein. Altogether over 500,000 distinct CDR3 sequences are present, 46% being singletons, with the ten largest covering about 43%. Regarding this clonotype: As yet, its antigen is unknown.

General study results and limits: Appearing also in blood were most of the thyroid clonotypes expanded above 0.001.

This TCR was recovered from an adult woman with Graves' disease, either hyperthyroidism or ophthalmopathy (not recorded which). The sequencing sample was made of peripheral blood or thyroid tissue (not recorded which).

In nucleotides, the CDR3 is TGTGCCAGCAGCCATGGACAGGGTAATCTTGCCGGGGAGCTGTTTTTT. Amino acids: CASSHGQGNLAGELFF. J is TRBJ2-2 and V is TRBV7-9, with TRBD1 matching over 8 bases. The CDR3 totals 16 residues. Germline CDR1 and CDR2: SEHNR and FQNEAQ (reference sequence). With 5 bases clipped from V and 6 bases from J, the junction kept 11 bases outside the gene matches.